This T cell receptor (beta chain) was recorded in a study of T cell responses to AZD1222 COVID-19 vaccine. As for the study in general: Second doses at about 4 or about 12 weeks were pooled.

Whole-study results and caveats: Clonal diversity may have been underestimated, and the donors were mostly white British, with more females than males. Close to half of spike-specific TCRs reportedly recognize unmutated variant regions.

This clone was seen only a few times. The antigen is unknown. Method: immunoSEQ multiplex PCR; TCRdb's copy keeps in-frame clones and lacks some. Counted here are about 120,000 clones, roughly 90% occurring once; the ten biggest clones make up 6.5% to 9%. Germline CDR1 is GTSNPN and CDR2 is SVGIG (reference sequence). The CDR3 covers 13 residues. V was trimmed by 7 bases and J by 2 bases, leaving 14 bases between them. The chain recombines TRBV30 with TRBJ1-2, with D possibly being TRBD1 (5 bases). The sequencing used peripheral blood, collected on day 0 of AZD1222 vaccination. This receptor was obtained from an adult in good health. The CDR3 nucleotides are TGTGCCTCTTGGGACGCCTCAAACTATGGCTACACCTTC. Its protein is CASWDASNYGYTF.